A selection of T cell receptor beta chains follows, all from one sample in a study of regulatory T cells in long-lasting Graves disease. TCRdb re-called the multiplex PCR reads through MiXCR, storing one row per CDR3 protein. Here the sample spans about 470,000 distinct CDR3 sequences, less than 25% being singletons. Sequenced here: peripheral blood mononuclear cells (PBMCs), sampled when the disease was refractory, from a patient treated with antithyroid drugs. Receptors originate from a female donor with Graves disease. Each CDR3 is given with its conserved first and last residue. A D gene is named only where the DNA matches it firmly. Clone size appears in some rows only: once, few, many, or a class for an expanded clone.

cdr3_nt,cdr3_aa,j_call,v_call,clone_size,d_call
TGTGCCAGCAGCCCTCGGCGCTACAGTGGAAACACCATATATTTT,CASSPRRYSGNTIYF,TRBJ1-3,TRBV7-2,.,.
TGTGCCAGCAGCTTAGAACAGGGCCAAGATACGCAGTATTTT,CASSLEQGQDTQYF,TRBJ2-3,TRBV11-2,.,.
TGTGCCAGTGGTCCCACCTATGGCTACACCTTC,CASGPTYGYTF,TRBJ1-2,TRBV12-3/TRBV12-4,many,.
TGTGCCAGCAGTTCTAGGACCGGACAGACTAACTATGGCTACACCTTC,CASSSRTGQTNYGYTF,TRBJ1-2,TRBV28,many,.
TGCAGTGCTAGCGACCGGGACTTTCACTACGAGCAGTACTTC,CSASDRDFHYEQYF,TRBJ2-7,TRBV20-1,few,.
TGTGCCAGCAGTTGGGCAGGGGTGGGGGAGACCCAGTACTTC,CASSWAGVGETQYF,TRBJ2-5,TRBV28,many,.
TGTGCCAGCAGCTCCCGGGACCAGAATGAAAAACTGTTTTTT,CASSSRDQNEKLFF,TRBJ1-4,TRBV5-6,.,.
TGTGCCAGCAGCCAGAATACCCGGGGTGACAATACTGAAGCTTTCTTT,CASSQNTRGDNTEAFF,TRBJ1-1,TRBV28,.,.
TGTGCCAGTAGTAGACGCAGGGCGGCAACTAATGAAAAACTGTTTTTT,CASSRRRAATNEKLFF,TRBJ1-4,TRBV19,few,.
TGTGCCAGCTCACCACCGATGGTATACGAGCAGTACTTC,CASSPPMVYEQYF,TRBJ2-7,TRBV18,.,.
TGTGCCAGCAGCGCCGGGGACGGTCCTCAGCCCCAGCATTTT,CASSAGDGPQPQHF,TRBJ1-5,TRBV9,.,.
TGTGCCAGCAGCCAAGATCATAGGCTCTCTTACGAGCAGTACTTC,CASSQDHRLSYEQYF,TRBJ2-7,TRBV3-1,few,.
TGTGCCAGCAGCCCTCGTGCGGGAGGGGACTTCTCTGGGGCCAACGTCCTGACTTTC,CASSPRAGGDFSGANVLTF,TRBJ2-6,TRBV7-8,.,TRBD2
TGTGCCAGCAGCTTAGTTGGAAAACAGGCTGGCTACACCTTC,CASSLVGKQAGYTF,TRBJ1-2,TRBV7-9,many,.
TGTGCCAGCCGTTCAGGGACTAATTCACCCCTCCACTTT,CASRSGTNSPLHF,TRBJ1-6,TRBV6-5,many,.
TGTGCCAGCAGCTTAACCAGAGGGACCTCGGCCGGGGAGCTGTTTTTT,CASSLTRGTSAGELFF,TRBJ2-2,TRBV7-9,few,.
TGTGCCAGCAGCACCAAGAGCGGCCCGTGGACTAGCGGGAGGATAGGGGAGGACACCGGGGAGCTGTTTTTT,CASSTKSGPWTSGRIGEDTGELFF,TRBJ2-2,TRBV13,few,TRBD2
TGTGCCAGCAGCTTTCCCGGGACAGGGTCAAGCTCCTACGAGCAGTACTTC,CASSFPGTGSSSYEQYF,TRBJ2-7,TRBV13,many,TRBD1
TGTGCCAGCAAATCCGGCTCTGGGGCCAACGTCCTGACTTTC,CASKSGSGANVLTF,TRBJ2-6,TRBV13,.,.
TGTGCCAGTAGTGTACCGGGACTAGCGGGAGCGGACACCGGGGAGCTGTTTTTT,CASSVPGLAGADTGELFF,TRBJ2-2,TRBV19,few,TRBD2
TGTGCCAGCAGTTTATCATCAGGGATTAGCTCTGGGGCCAACGTCCTGACTTTC,CASSLSSGISSGANVLTF,TRBJ2-6,TRBV27,.,.
TGTGCCAGCAGCGAGGGACAGGGGGCAGAGACCCAGTACTTC,CASSEGQGAETQYF,TRBJ2-5,TRBV7-8,many,TRBD1
TGCAGTGCCCCAGGGGAGGTTCTAACCTACGAGCAGTACTTC,CSAPGEVLTYEQYF,TRBJ2-7,TRBV20-1,.,.
TGTGCCAGCAGTCCCACGGACAGGGACGAGCAGTACTTC,CASSPTDRDEQYF,TRBJ2-7,TRBV28,medium-sized,TRBD1
TGCAGTGCTAGATCCAGCTCCGAGGGCTACGAGCAGTACTTC,CSARSSSEGYEQYF,TRBJ2-7,TRBV20-1,many,.
TGTGCCCGGATGAAAGAACTAGACACCGGGGAGCTGTTTTTT,CARMKELDTGELFF,TRBJ2-2,TRBV30,.,.
TGTGCCAGCAGTCCCGGGACAGGACCCAATCAGCCCCAGCATTTT,CASSPGTGPNQPQHF,TRBJ1-5,TRBV27,many,TRBD1
TGTGCCAGCAAGTTTCGGACAGGGAACACTGAAGCTTTCTTT,CASKFRTGNTEAFF,TRBJ1-1,TRBV12-3/TRBV12-4,many,TRBD1
TGTGCCGGCAGCGGCGGGGTCACAAAGGATGGCTACACCTTC,CAGSGGVTKDGYTF,TRBJ1-2,TRBV9,.,.
TGCAGTGCTAGAAACGGCCGACAAAATAATTCACCCCTCCACTTT,CSARNGRQNNSPLHF,TRBJ1-6,TRBV20-1,few,.
TGTGCCAGCAGCCCAACTAGCGGCCTGAACACCGGGGAGCTGTTTTTT,CASSPTSGLNTGELFF,TRBJ2-2,TRBV11-2,many,TRBD2
TGTGCCAGCAGTTTAGGGACAGGGGTGGTCGAGACCCAGTACTTC,CASSLGTGVVETQYF,TRBJ2-5,TRBV28,many,TRBD1
TGTGCTAGCAGCTTCCTAGCGGCTGTATACAATGAGCAGTTCTTC,CASSFLAAVYNEQFF,TRBJ2-1,TRBV7-7,.,TRBD2
TGTGCCAGCAGTTCGGCCGGGACAACGAACACTGAAGCTTTCTTT,CASSSAGTTNTEAFF,TRBJ1-1,TRBV6-5,.,.
TGTGCCAGCAGCACCCGGACAGGGGTAGCCGGGGAGCTGTTTTTT,CASSTRTGVAGELFF,TRBJ2-2,TRBV7-2,few,TRBD1
TGTGCCAGCAGCCCATCATTGGCAGGGTGGTCCTACGAGCAGTACTTC,CASSPSLAGWSYEQYF,TRBJ2-7,TRBV14,.,.
TGTGCCACTCCGGGACAGACCACCGGGGAGCTGTTTTTT,CATPGQTTGELFF,TRBJ2-2,TRBV19,.,TRBD1
TGCGCCAGCAGCCCACTGCAGGGGAGAAACACTGAAGCTTTCTTT,CASSPLQGRNTEAFF,TRBJ1-1,TRBV5-1,few,.
TGTGCCAGCAGTTCTGAGGCAAGGGATGAGCAGTTCTTC,CASSSEARDEQFF,TRBJ2-1,TRBV12-3/TRBV12-4,.,.
TGTGCCACCAGTGATTACGGGCGGGAGGGTTACAATGAGCAGTTCTTC,CATSDYGREGYNEQFF,TRBJ2-1,TRBV24-1,.,TRBD2
TGCAGCGTTGACGAAGGAGGAAAAGGCTACACCTTC,CSVDEGGKGYTF,TRBJ1-2,TRBV29-1,many,.
TGTGCCAGCAGCCAACAGGGGGCGCCCGGAAACACCATATATTTT,CASSQQGAPGNTIYF,TRBJ1-3,TRBV7-2,.,TRBD1
TGTGCCAGCAGCGTAGGGAGTAGCTCCTACGAGCAGTACTTC,CASSVGSSSYEQYF,TRBJ2-7,TRBV9,.,.
TGTGCCAGCAGCCTCGGAACGGACAGATCGGGCTACACCTTC,CASSLGTDRSGYTF,TRBJ1-2,TRBV14,many,.
TGTGCCAGCGGAGAGAAGGGGGCGTCTGATGGCTACACCTTC,CASGEKGASDGYTF,TRBJ1-2,TRBV6-1,.,TRBD1
TGCAGCGTTCAAACATACTCCTACGAGCAGTACTTC,CSVQTYSYEQYF,TRBJ2-7,TRBV29-1,few,.
TGTGCCAGCAGCTCAGGCACAGCGAACACTGAAGCTTTCTTT,CASSSGTANTEAFF,TRBJ1-1,TRBV27,many,.
TGTGCCAGCAGCCTGAGGGCGGGAGTCACAGATACGCAGTATTTT,CASSLRAGVTDTQYF,TRBJ2-3,TRBV5-6,once,TRBD2
TGCGCCAGCAGCTTGGCGGGAAAGGAGGAAAAACTGTTTTTT,CASSLAGKEEKLFF,TRBJ1-4,TRBV5-1,.,.
TGTGCCACCAGTGACCGCGCGGGACAGGGGACGAACACTGAAGCTTTCTTT,CATSDRAGQGTNTEAFF,TRBJ1-1,TRBV24-1,few,TRBD1
TGTGCCAGCAGCAGGGAGTTCATCACCGGGGAGCTGTTTTTT,CASSREFITGELFF,TRBJ2-2,TRBV7-2,many,.
TGTGCCAGCAGTTTAGTGGACAATAAAAACATTCAGTACTTC,CASSLVDNKNIQYF,TRBJ2-4,TRBV12-3/TRBV12-4,many,.
TGTGCCAGCAGTGGGGGAGTGGCCAGGGGTGACAACTATGGCTACACCTTC,CASSGGVARGDNYGYTF,TRBJ1-2,TRBV2,.,.
TGTGCCAGCAGCCATGGTCTGGGGGGAACCTACGAGCAGTACTTC,CASSHGLGGTYEQYF,TRBJ2-7,TRBV27,many,.
TGTGCCAGCAGCGTAAAACTAGCGTTTCCCTACCAAGAGACCCAGTACTTC,CASSVKLAFPYQETQYF,TRBJ2-5,TRBV9,.,TRBD2
TGTGCCAGCACCCCGCAGGGGAGGGCCGGGGAGCTGTTTTTT,CASTPQGRAGELFF,TRBJ2-2,TRBV12-3/TRBV12-4,many,.
TGCAGTGCTAGACATTCAGCCTTCCCTCTCTACGAGCAGTACTTC,CSARHSAFPLYEQYF,TRBJ2-7,TRBV20-1,many,.
TGCAGCGTTTCCCCAGGTATGCTGTACGAGCAGTACTTC,CSVSPGMLYEQYF,TRBJ2-7,TRBV29-1,many,.
TGTGCCAGCTCACCGTTTGTCGTGGCAGCCAACACTGAAGCTTTCTTT,CASSPFVVAANTEAFF,TRBJ1-1,TRBV18,few,.